This T cell receptor (beta chain) emerged from a study of regulatory T cells in long-lasting Graves disease. Turning to the study itself: Antithyroid drug intake by newly diagnosed Graves' patients had lasted under 3 months.

As for time point: newly diagnosed GD, antithyroid drugs for less than 3 months. Researchers made the TCR library from RNA that was extracted from PBMCs. This clonotype occurred many times. Both iRepertoire HTBI primers and Arm-PCR of CDR3 regions were used to build the TCR beta libraries. One entry per CDR3 protein, called by TCRdb with MiXCR from the multiplex PCR reads. Of fewer than 650,000 distinct CDR3 sequences listed, 16% are singletons. These data were likewise used in another study, on T cells in Graves' hyperthyroidism and ophthalmopathy.

This clonotype was sampled from a young woman with Graves disease. The sequenced sample was peripheral blood mononuclear cells (PBMCs), obtained at new diagnosis, from a patient treated with antithyroid drugs.

CDR3 residues: CASSHRPEETQYF. As DNA, the CDR3 is TGTGCCAGCAGTCACCGCCCCGAAGAGACCCAGTACTTC. V gene TRBV25-1 combines with J gene TRBJ2-5; D remains unclear. Germline V gene lookup returns CDR1 MGHDK and CDR2 SYGVNS. V dropped 5 bases and J dropped 3 bases, with 10 bases sitting between them. The CDR3 covers 13 residues.